This T cell receptor (beta chain) was recorded in a study of T cells in Graves' hyperthyroidism and ophthalmopathy. This clonotype was counted ten times or more. Absence of ophthalmopathy progression within 18 months defined stable Graves' hyperthyroidism. TCR beta CDR3 regions were amplified from RNA. First-round RT-PCR targeting the TCR CDR3 was performed with the HTBI primer set. TCRdb redid the calling of the multiplex PCR reads with MiXCR, one entry per CDR3 protein. The sample carries about 380,000 distinct CDR3 sequences, approximately 13% recorded once. This clonotype was sampled from a woman aged 55 to 70 with Graves' hyperthyroidism. Specimen: blood.

The DNA of the CDR3 is TGTGCCAGCAGTTTATTGGGTGGCCCGGGGGCTGAAGCTTTCTTT. It specifies CASSLLGGPGAEAFF. The rearrangement uses TRBV28 and TRBJ1-1; D may be TRBD1 (5 bases). CDR3 length equals 15 residues. Germline V gene data show CDR1 as MDHEN and CDR2 as SYDVKM. V was trimmed by 1 base and J by 6 bases, leaving 15 bases between them.